A single sample gave rise to the 5 T cell receptor beta chains below, sequenced in a study of long-term antiretroviral therapy in people with HIV (dated by TCRdb to between 2020 and 2023). Sequencing of the TRB variable region was done with the immunoSEQ hsTCRB v3.0 assay at survey level resolution. Imported from immuneACCESS, the table was reduced by TCRdb to in-frame sequences with V and J called. These copies leave out some clones; in studies compared against another copy, an unresolved V gene accounts for under half, and the cause of the remainder is not known. For this sample the table gives tens of thousands of clones, of which about 90% were detected only once. The ten largest clones represent 4% of the sample. This specimen was unsorted PBMCs, taken 1.2 years after starting antiretroviral therapy. These TCRs come from a woman in her forties or fifties with HIV.

This clone has only one observation. J is TRBJ2-2 and V is TRBV15; possible D gene TRBD1, 6 bases. V shed 1 base and J shed 0 bases, with 9 bases lying between them. Germline CDR1 reads LNHNV; CDR2 reads YYDKDF (reference sequence). The CDR3 spans 16 residues. CDR3 amino acids: CATSRGDKPNTGELFF. CDR3 in DNA: TGTGCCACCAGCAGAGGGGACAAACCGAACACCGGGGAGCTGTTTTTT.

There are a few counts of this clone. The genes are TRBV6-4 and TRBJ1-5; D perhaps matches TRBD1 (6 bases). Germline CDR1 and CDR2: MRHNA and SNTAGT. There are 15 residues in the CDR3. Trimming took off 3 bases at V and 3 bases at J, with 12 bases between the two ends. This CDR3 reads CASSEEAGVNQPQHF. The CDR3 bases are TGTGCCAGCAGTGAAGAGGCAGGGGTCAATCAGCCCCAGCATTTT.

V is TRBV30 and J is TRBJ2-7; D may be TRBD1 (5 bases). V dropped 0 bases and J dropped 4 bases, with 10 bases sitting between them. The CDR3 sequence is 13 residues long. Germline V CDR1 and CDR2: GTSNPN, SVGIG (reference sequence). The CDR3 DNA sequence: TGTGCCTGGAGTGTAAACAGGAGATACGAGCAGTACTTC. The encoded protein is CAWSVNRRYEQYF.

V gene TRBV25-1 combines with J gene TRBJ1-2; D not certain. Germline V gene sequence: CDR1 MGHDK, CDR2 SYGVNS. With 4 bases removed from V and 7 bases from J, the gap between germline ends came to 19 bases. The CDR3 loop spans 15 amino acids. Written as DNA, the CDR3 is TGTGCCAGCAGTGTAAGAGACGCGGGGATTCTTGGCTACACCTTC. This translates into CASSVRDAGILGYTF.

The V call is TRBV29-1, the J call TRBJ2-5; TRBD1 agrees at 7 bases. CDR3 size: 13 residues. CDR1 is SQVTM and CDR2 is ANQGSEA in the germline V gene. The V segment lost 0 bases and the J segment 5 bases; nucleotides outside the gene matches: 3. This CDR3 reads CSVEELGGETQYF. The CDR3 DNA reads TGCAGCGTTGAAGAATTAGGGGGCGAGACCCAGTACTTC. The full variable domain, in which reference TRBV29-1 and TRBJ2-5 provide the parts outside the CDR3, is SAVISQKPSRDICQRGTSLTIQCQVDSQVTMMFWYRQQPGQSLTLIATANQGSEATYESGFVIDKFPISRPNLTFSTLTVSNMSPEDSSIYLCSVEELGGETQYFGPGTRLLVL.